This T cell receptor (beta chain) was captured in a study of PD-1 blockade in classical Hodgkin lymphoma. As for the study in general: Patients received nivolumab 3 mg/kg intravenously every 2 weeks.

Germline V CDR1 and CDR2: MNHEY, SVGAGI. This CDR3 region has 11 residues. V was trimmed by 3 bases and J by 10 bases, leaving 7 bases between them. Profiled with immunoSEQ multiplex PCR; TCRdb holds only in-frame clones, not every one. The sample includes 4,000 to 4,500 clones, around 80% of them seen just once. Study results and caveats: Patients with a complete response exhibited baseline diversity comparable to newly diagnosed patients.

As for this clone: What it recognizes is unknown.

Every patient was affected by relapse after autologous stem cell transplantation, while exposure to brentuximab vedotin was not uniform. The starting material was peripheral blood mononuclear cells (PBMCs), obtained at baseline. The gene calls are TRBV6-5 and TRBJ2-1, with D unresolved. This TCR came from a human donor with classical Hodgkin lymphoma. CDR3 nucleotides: TGTGCCAGCAGTTATATGGGCGAGCAGTTCTTC. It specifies CASSYMGEQFF.